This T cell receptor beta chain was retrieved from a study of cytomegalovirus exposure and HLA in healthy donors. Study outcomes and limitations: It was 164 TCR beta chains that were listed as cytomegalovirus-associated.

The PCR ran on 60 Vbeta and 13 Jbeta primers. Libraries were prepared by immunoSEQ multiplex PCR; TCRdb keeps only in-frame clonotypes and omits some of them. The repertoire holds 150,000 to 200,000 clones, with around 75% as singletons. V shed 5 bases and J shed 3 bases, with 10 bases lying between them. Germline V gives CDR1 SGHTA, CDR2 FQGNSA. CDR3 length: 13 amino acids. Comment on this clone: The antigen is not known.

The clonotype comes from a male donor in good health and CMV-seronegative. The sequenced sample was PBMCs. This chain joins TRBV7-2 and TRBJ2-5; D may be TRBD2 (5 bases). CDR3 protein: CASSLVREETQYF. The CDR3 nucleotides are TGTGCCAGCAGCCTGGTGAGGGAAGAGACCCAGTACTTC.